This TCR beta chain comes out of a study of tumor-infiltrating lymphocytes in primary liver carcinoma. Whole-study findings and limits: Presence in all five tumor regions was observed for only about 7.5-24% of top clones. For tumor-adjacent and tumor-blood pairs, overlap was less than that seen for tumor region pairs. Relative to blood, tumors carried a significantly larger fraction of the repertoire in their top 250 clones (p = 0.039).

Unsorted bulk tissue, roughly 20-33 mg of it, served as the source for co-extraction of RNA and DNA. Making TCR beta cDNA involved around 510 ng total RNA and a constant-region primer. For TCR beta, libraries were produced by three nested multiplex PCR rounds using slightly modified ARM-PCR. Investigators reported that the first two PCR rounds, at around 9 cycles each, used TRBV1-TRBV30 forward primers with a C-beta reverse primer. TCRdb reprocessed the multiplex PCR reads with MiXCR, giving one entry per CDR3 protein. The repertoire includes around 70,000 distinct CDR3 sequences, over 60% of them detected once, and around a quarter sits in the top ten. The CDR3 has 16 residues. The germline gives CDR1 SGHAT, CDR2 FQNNGV. A remark on this clonotype: Its specificity is not known. The junction shows a germline mismatch at one end, possibly a read error.

The sequenced material came from liver tumor tissue from sampling region 4. The subset is: tumor region T4, right-lateral pole. The rearrangement uses TRBV11-2 and TRBJ2-7; TRBD1 matches 8 bases. The sequence came from a man aged 40-49 years with primary liver carcinoma and hepatitis B virus infection. The CDR3 loop reads CVSSLEIWTGTGERYF. Written as DNA, the CDR3 is TGTGTCAGCAGCTTAGAGATCTGGACAGGGACGGGTGAGCGATACTTC.